The present T cell receptor (beta chain) was sequenced within a study of cytomegalovirus exposure and HLA in healthy donors. Findings and caveats of the study: The authors later found most CMV-associated TCR beta chains appeared HLA-restricted. The only immune exposure information that was available was CMV serostatus.

On this clone: Antigen specificity is unknown.

Trimming took off 0 bases at V and 3 bases at J, with 9 bases between the two ends. Germline V gene sequence: CDR1 SGHRS, CDR2 YFSETQ. The CDR3 extends over 15 amino acids. A multiplex PCR was run with 60 Vbeta primers and 13 Jbeta primers. Assay: immunoSEQ multiplex PCR; the TCRdb copy retains only in-frame clones and omits some. Of fewer than 250,000 clones in the sample, around three quarters were seen once. The sequence was obtained from a woman in her late teens or twenties in good health and CMV-seronegative. The sequenced material came from PBMCs. The chain recombines TRBV5-1 with TRBJ2-2; perhaps TRBD2 as D (6 bases). The CDR3 region is CASSLDGRDTGELFF. The CDR3 bases are TGCGCCAGCAGCTTGGACGGGAGAGACACCGGGGAGCTGTTTTTT. The whole variable domain, filled in from reference TRBV5-1 and TRBJ2-2, reads KAGVTQTPRYLIKTRGQQVTLSCSPISGHRSVSWYQQTPGQGLQFLFEYFSETQRNKGNFPGRFSGRQFSNSRSEMNVSTLELGDSALYLCASSLDGRDTGELFFGEGSRLTVL.